Listed here are 17 T cell receptor beta chains from one sample, sequenced in a study of shared clonotypes between healthy human individuals. The repertoire was sequenced with immunoSEQ multiplex PCR; TCRdb's copy has only in-frame clones and lacks some. The table shows some 360,000 clones, with 73% occurring only once. Sequenced sample: memory CD4+ T cells sorted from blood. Subset in this sample: CD45RA-negative fraction. These receptors were collected from a man aged 25 to 40 in good health.

The V call is TRBV5-1, the J call TRBJ2-2; TRBD2 matches at 11 bases. CDR1 and CDR2 from the germline V gene are SGHRS and YFSETQ. The CDR3 is made up of 16 amino acids. The junction had 11 bases not matched to a gene; V was cut back by 7 bases and J by 6 bases. The CDR3 DNA is TGCGCCAGCGCACTAGCGGGAGTGGGGACCGCCGGGGAGCTGTTTTTT. Translating it yields CASALAGVGTAGELFF.

The rearrangement uses TRBV2 and TRBJ1-5, with TRBD1 as a possible D gene (5 bases). V was clipped by 4 bases and J by 3 bases, with 7 bases between them. Germline CDR1 and CDR2: SNHLY and FYNNEI. CDR3 length equals 13 residues. CDR3 amino acids: CASSGTFNQPQHF. In DNA form, the CDR3 reads TGTGCCAGCAGTGGGACATTCAATCAGCCCCAGCATTTT.

CDR3 sequence (DNA): TGTGCCAGCAGCACCAGAGCAAGCGGCGGGGAGCTGTTTTTT. It codes for CASSTRASGGELFF. The genes are TRBV7-2 and TRBJ2-2; TRBD2 is a possible D gene (5 bases). Looked up from germline, CDR1 is SGHTA and CDR2 is FQGNSA. This CDR3 is 14 amino acids long. The V end was cut by 5 bases, the J end by 7 bases, with 14 bases between.

J is TRBJ2-7 and V is TRBV11-1; 9 positions match TRBD1. V lost 5 bases to trimming and J lost 0 bases; unmatched junction nucleotides: 5. Germline values: CDR1 SGHAT, CDR2 FQDESV (reference sequence). The CDR3 length is 15 residues. The CDR3 loop reads CASSPGQGISYEQYF. The CDR3, as DNA: TGTGCCAGCAGCCCGGGACAGGGAATCTCCTACGAGCAGTACTTC.

V gene TRBV19 combines with J gene TRBJ2-1; maybe TRBD1 (5 bases). The germline gives CDR1 LNHDA, CDR2 SQIVND (reference sequence). Trimming took off 5 bases at V and 0 bases at J, with 14 bases between the two ends. This CDR3 has 16 residues. CDR3 region: CASSGRTPSSYNEQFF. The CDR3 DNA reads as TGTGCCAGTAGTGGCAGGACACCGAGCTCCTACAATGAGCAGTTCTTC. The full variable domain, completed using reference TRBV19 and TRBJ2-1, is DGGITQSPKYLFRKEGQNVTLSCEQNLNHDAMYWYRQDPGQGLRLIYYSQIVNDFQKGDIAEGYSVSREKKESFPLTVTSAQKNPTAFYLCASSGRTPSSYNEQFFGPGTRLTVL.

The chain carries TRBV10-3 and TRBJ2-3; 10 nucleotides match TRBD2. This CDR3 region has 17 residues. J was trimmed by 2 bases and V by 10 bases; bases with no gene match: 15. Germline V CDR1 and CDR2: ENHRY, SYGVKD. The CDR3 loop reads CATQAAAGGQITDTQYF. DNA for the CDR3: TGTGCCACCCAAGCCGCAGCGGGAGGGCAAATCACAGATACGCAGTATTTT.

This chain uses TRBV11-3 with TRBJ2-1, with D perhaps matching TRBD2 (6 bases). Trimming removed 5 bases at V and 7 bases at J, with 12 bases between. Germline CDR1 is SGHNT and CDR2 is YENEEA. The CDR3 consists of 13 residues. Here the CDR3 DNA reads TGTGCCAGCAGCCCGGGAGACCAAAATGAGCAGTTCTTC. Translating gives CASSPGDQNEQFF.

V usage is TRBV7-2 and J usage is TRBJ2-1; D is unresolved. There are 13 residues in the CDR3. Germline V CDR1 and CDR2: SGHTA, FQGNSA. Trimming shortened V by 1 base and J by 9 bases, and 10 bases separated the two germline ends. The CDR3: CASSLVNSAEQFF. CDR3 coding DNA: TGTGCCAGCAGCTTAGTCAACAGCGCTGAGCAGTTCTTC. The entire variable domain, with the rest obtained from reference TRBV7-2 and TRBJ2-1, is as follows: GAGVSQSPSNKVTEKGKDVELRCDPISGHTALYWYRQSLGQGLEFLIYFQGNSAPDKSGLPSDRFSAERTGGSVSTLTIQRTQQEDSAVYLCASSLVNSAEQFFGPGTRLTVL.

The CDR3: CATGPGASSTDTQYF. For the CDR3, the DNA is TGTGCCACCGGCCCGGGAGCATCGAGCACAGATACGCAGTATTTT. V and J are TRBV7-3 and TRBJ2-3; weak D call: TRBD2 (6 bases). CDR3 length: 15 residues. Trimming pared 10 bases from V and 0 bases from J, leaving 17 bases between. Germline-derived CDR1 and CDR2 are SGHTA and FQGTGA.

This sequence joins TRBV14 and TRBJ2-2; D is uncertain. The CDR3 has 13 residues. The ends were cut back, 4 bases at V and 6 bases at J, with 9 bases in the middle. The germline V gene encodes CDR1 SGHDN and CDR2 FVKESK. The CDR3 sequence is CASSRRIAGELFF. For the CDR3, the DNA is TGTGCCAGCAGCCGAAGAATTGCCGGGGAGCTGTTTTTT.

This clone was found many times. V usage is TRBV2 and J usage is TRBJ2-7; 7 nucleotides match TRBD1. The CDR3 runs to 16 residues. From germline, CDR1 is SNHLY and CDR2 FYNNEI. J was trimmed by 0 bases and V by 0 bases; bases with no gene match: 5. CDR3 DNA sequence: TGTGCCAGCAGTGAAGCACCCGGGACAGACTCCTACGAGCAGTACTTC. This gives the protein CASSEAPGTDSYEQYF.

Points on this clone: Other DNA sequences in this specimen translate into the identical CDR3. This chain connects TRBV19 to TRBJ2-5; D unclear. Germline CDR1 reads LNHDA; CDR2 reads SQIVND (reference sequence). CDR3 size: 12 residues. Trimming took 3 bases from V and 5 from J, leaving 7 bases between them. The CDR3 region has the DNA TGTGCCAGTAGTATCCGAGGTGAGACCCAGTACTTC. Translating it yields CASSIRGETQYF. The entire variable domain, with the rest obtained from reference TRBV19 and TRBJ2-5, is as follows: DGGITQSPKYLFRKEGQNVTLSCEQNLNHDAMYWYRQDPGQGLRLIYYSQIVNDFQKGDIAEGYSVSREKKESFPLTVTSAQKNPTAFYLCASSIRGETQYFGPGTRLLVL.

This clone was recorded a few times. V and J are TRBV19 and TRBJ1-5; TRBD1 matches 9 bases. V gave up 4 bases and J gave up 3 bases; unmatched junction bases: 4. The CDR3 runs 15 residues. In germline, CDR1 is LNHDA, CDR2 SQIVND (reference sequence). The CDR3 is CASSKRDRDNQPQHF. In DNA, the CDR3 is TGTGCCAGTAGTAAACGGGACAGGGACAATCAGCCCCAGCATTTT.

This clone was seen a few times. This chain joins TRBV7-2 and TRBJ2-5, with D unresolved. Trimming stripped 2 bases from V and 1 base from J, with 5 bases between. CDR1 is SGHTA and CDR2 is FQGNSA in the germline V gene. The CDR3 covers 13 residues. The CDR3 coding sequence is TGTGCCAGCAGCTTACACTTCCAAGAGACCCAGTACTTC. It codes for CASSLHFQETQYF.

V usage is TRBV10-1 and J usage is TRBJ2-3; no reliable D call. In germline, CDR1 is WNHNN, CDR2 SYGVQD (reference sequence). The CDR3 is 13 residues long. Trimming left V 4 bases short and J 0 bases short, with 5 bases between. DNA for the CDR3: TGCGCCAGCAGTGGGAACAGCACAGATACGCAGTATTTT. Translating it yields CASSGNSTDTQYF.

The rearrangement links TRBV18 to TRBJ2-7; 7 bases line up with TRBD1. Trimming cost V 5 bases and J 12 bases; bases outside gene matches: 7. CDR1 and CDR2 from the germline V gene are KGHSH and LQKENI. The CDR3 runs 11 residues. The CDR3 DNA sequence: TGTGCCAGCTCAGACGGGACAGCTCCGTACTTC. It is translated as CASSDGTAPYF.

This chain connects TRBV6-1 to TRBJ2-3; TRBD2 is a possible D gene (6 bases). The CDR3 is made up of 14 amino acids. The germline V and J ends were trimmed by 6 bases and 4 bases, with 14 bases remaining between them. Germline values: CDR1 MNHNS, CDR2 SASEGT. CDR3 amino acids: CASRATSRADTQYF. The CDR3 bases are TGTGCCAGCAGAGCGACTAGTCGGGCAGATACGCAGTATTTT.